The 17 T cell receptor beta chains presented below share a single source sample, sequenced in a study of molecular identifiers for immune sequencing clone quantification (dated by TCRdb to the late 2010s). Libraries were prepared through PCR. TCRdb records Illumina HiSeq 4000 as the sequencer. TCRdb trimmed public reads at Q25 via fastp, called clones via MiXCR and kept in-frame beta chains. Each entry merges the rows of one CDR3 protein and shows their most common DNA and genes. This sample gives over 600,000 distinct CDR3 sequences in total; just under 20% of them show up just once. The ten largest clones take up approximately 0.9% of the sample. Sequencing was done on a sample of naive CD8+ T cells from blood, with Jurkat cell RNA spiked in. Taken with the paper, the label for cell subset or site translates to: FACS-sorted CD8+CD4-CCR7+CD45RA+ naive T cells. The receptors shown here come from a human donor in good health. Some libraries in this study had Jurkat cell RNA spiked in.

The rearrangement links TRBV4-2 to TRBJ2-4, with 8 bases that match TRBD2. Germline lookup yields CDR1 LGHNA and CDR2 YNFKEQ. The CDR3 consists of 16 residues. Trimming took 0 bases from V and 7 from J; bases not matched to a gene: 8. Here the CDR3 DNA reads TGTGCCAGCAGCCAAGATAGGAGCGGGGGAGGGAACATTCAGTACTTC. This sequence encodes CASSQDRSGGGNIQYF.

This clonotype has at least ten counts. The chain has TRBV4-3 and TRBJ2-1, with 9 bases that match TRBD1. With 1 base clipped from V and 4 bases from J, the junction kept 5 bases outside the gene matches. The CDR3 spans 16 residues. Germline CDR1 reads LGHNA; CDR2 reads YSLEER. The CDR3 region is CASSQGTGGAYNEQFF. The CDR3, as DNA: TGCGCCAGCAGCCAAGGAACAGGGGGCGCTTACAATGAGCAGTTCTTC.

This clonotype was picked up many times. This sequence joins TRBV10-3 and TRBJ2-5, with TRBD2 as a possible D gene (5 bases). The CDR3 spans 13 residues. Germline CDR1 ENHRY, CDR2 SYGVKD. Between the trimmed V and J ends, which lost 10 bases and 4 bases, there was a span of 16 bases. Written as DNA, the CDR3 is TGTGCCACTCGAGAGGGCAGCCGAGAGACCCAGTACTTC. This gives the protein CATREGSRETQYF.

This clonotype was counted many times. The gene calls are TRBV4-1 and TRBJ2-3; perhaps D is TRBD1 or TRBD2 (5 bases each). There are 16 residues in the CDR3. The V end lost 1 base, the J end lost 2 bases, and 13 bases lay between the germline ends. The V gene's germline CDR1 is MGHRA and CDR2 YSYEKL. CDR3 DNA sequence: TGCGCCAGCAGCCAAGCGTTCGGGGCAACCACAGATACGCAGTATTTT. Translation: CASSQAFGATTDTQYF.

This clonotype was recorded at least ten times. The conserved phenylalanine or tryptophan is not found at the CDR3 terminus, so this likely reflects a read error. The DNA is omitted, as the CDR3 cannot be located on it reliably, and the CDR3 follows TCRdb's listing. The V and J genes are TRBV28 and TRBJ2-7. Germline CDR1 is MDHEN and CDR2 is SYDVKM. A total of 8 residues make up the CDR3, ends included. The chain's CDR3 is CASSLGVI.

This clonotype was detected many times. The chain has TRBV7-9 and TRBJ2-7; D is possibly TRBD1 (6 bases). Trimming took 4 bases from V and 4 from J, leaving 17 bases between them. Per the germline V gene, CDR1 is SEHNR and CDR2 is FQNEAQ (reference sequence). The CDR3 runs to 15 residues. The CDR3 loop is CASSSTQTGPYEQYF. The CDR3 coding sequence is TGTGCCAGCAGCTCGACCCAGACAGGTCCTTACGAGCAGTACTTC.

This clonotype was counted at least ten times. The chain combines TRBV10-2 with TRBJ2-3; 10 bases align to TRBD2. The CDR3 runs to 16 residues. V shed 3 bases and J 3 bases; nucleotides not matched to a gene: 6. CDR1 is WSHSY, CDR2 SAAADI, per germline. Here the CDR3 reads CASSDYTSGETDTQYF. The CDR3 bases are TGCGCCAGCAGTGACTACACTAGCGGGGAGACAGATACGCAGTATTTT.

This clonotype was observed many times. The chain links TRBV9 to TRBJ2-5, with 9 bases fitting TRBD1. Germline V gives CDR1 SGDLS, CDR2 YYNGEE. The CDR3 has 16 residues. Trimming removed 3 bases from V and 5 bases from J; junction bases left unmatched: 11. The CDR3 DNA reads TGTGCCAGCAGCGAAACAGGGGGCGTTTTTACGGAGACCCAGTACTTC. Translating gives CASSETGGVFTETQYF. Full variable domain (rest looked up from reference TRBV9 and TRBJ2-5): DSGVTQTPKHLITATGQRVTLRCSPRSGDLSVYWYQQSLDQGLQFLIQYYNGEERAKGNILERFSAQQFPDLHSELNLSSLELGDSALYFCASSETGGVFTETQYFGPGTRLLVL.

The V call is TRBV27, the J call TRBJ2-7; perhaps D is TRBD1 or TRBD2 (5 bases each). The germline CDR1 and CDR2 sequences are MNHEY and SMNVEV (reference sequence). V shed 2 bases and J shed 5 bases, with 16 bases lying between them. This CDR3 region has 15 residues. CDR3 region: CASSLTGTGFDEQYF. The CDR3 region has the DNA TGTGCCAGCAGTTTAACCGGGACCGGATTCGACGAGCAGTACTTC.

The chain couples TRBV11-2 to TRBJ1-1; D is ambiguous. The germline V gene encodes CDR1 SGHAT and CDR2 FQNNGV. The CDR3 runs to 13 residues. Trimming took 6 bases from V and 10 from J, leaving 18 bases between them. The CDR3 protein is CASSPDPRRGAFF. The DNA of the CDR3 is TGTGCCAGCAGTCCGGATCCTAGAAGAGGAGCTTTCTTT.

In this sample, this clonotype turned up many times. J is TRBJ1-3 and V is TRBV12-5; no definite D call. The CDR3 is 14 residues long. The V and J ends lost 5 bases and 4 bases respectively, with 12 bases between them. Germline V CDR1 and CDR2: LGHNT, FRNRAP. CDR3 DNA: TGTGCTAGTGGTGATCTATTGGCGGGAAACACCATATATTTT. It codes for CASGDLLAGNTIYF. The variable domain in full, completed from reference TRBV12-5 and TRBJ1-3, reads DARVTQTPRHKVTEMGQEVTMRCQPILGHNTVFWYRQTMMQGLELLAYFRNRAPLDDSGMPKDRFSAEMPDATLATLKIQPSEPRDSAVYFCASGDLLAGNTIYFGEGSWLTVV.

This clonotype was picked up many times. The chain recombines TRBV30 with TRBJ2-1, with 14 bases matching TRBD2. The V segment lost 3 bases and the J segment 3 bases; nucleotides outside the gene matches: 10. Germline CDR1 GTSNPN, CDR2 SVGIG (reference sequence). The CDR3 consists of 18 residues. The DNA for the CDR3 is TGTGCCTGGAGGACCGGGACTAGCGGGAGTGGCTACTACAATGAGCAGTTCTTC. Its translation is CAWRTGTSGSGYYNEQFF.

At least ten counts were recorded for this clonotype. The chain's CDR3 is CASSAGYGSYEQYF. The DNA of the CDR3 is TGTGCCAGCAGCGCCGGATATGGGTCCTACGAGCAGTACTTC. V usage is TRBV9 and J usage is TRBJ2-7; D is undetermined. V lost 3 bases and J lost 1, with 11 bases in between. CDR1 is SGDLS and CDR2 is YYNGEE in the germline V gene. The length of the CDR3 is 14 residues.

The table lists this clonotype with many counts. The chain recombines TRBV20-1 with TRBJ1-3; D may be TRBD1 (5 bases). Trimming took off 5 bases at V and 6 bases at J, with 17 bases between the two ends. The CDR3 extends over 14 amino acids. Germline V gene lookup returns CDR1 DFQATT and CDR2 SNEGSKA (reference sequence). The CDR3 loop reads CSAFRRGVENTIYF. CDR3 nucleotides: TGCAGTGCTTTCCGGAGGGGCGTGGAAAACACCATATATTTT.

Worth noting for this clonotype: A much larger clone differs from this one at a single base, so this may be a read error. J is TRBJ1-1 and V is TRBV5-3; possibly TRBD1 for D (5 bases). TRBV5-3 carries the ORF label, with uncertain function. The CDR3 runs to 12 residues. V shed 8 bases and J shed 3 bases, with 11 bases lying between them. The chain's CDR3 is CASSPTDTEAFF. The CDR3 DNA sequence: TGTGCCAGCAGCCCGACAGACACTGAAGCTTTCTTT.

This clonotype appeared many times. The chain employs TRBV7-2 and TRBJ2-3; D not certain. The germline CDR1 and CDR2 sequences are SGHTA and FQGNSA. This CDR3 has 15 amino acids. The V gene lost 5 bases and the J gene lost 0 bases, with 12 bases spanning the gap. The CDR3 protein is CASSPPILSTDTQYF. CDR3 bases: TGTGCCAGCAGCCCGCCGATCCTAAGCACAGATACGCAGTATTTT.

This clonotype was detected ten times or more. The chain links TRBV6-2 or TRBV6-3 to TRBJ1-1; D remains ambiguous. V lost 2 bases and J 8 bases, leaving 6 bases between the germline ends. CDR1 MNHEY and CDR2 SVGEGT come from the germline V gene. CDR3 size: 11 residues. CDR3 sequence: CASSYPSEAFF. The CDR3 coding sequence is TGTGCCAGCAGTTACCCGTCCGAAGCTTTCTTT.